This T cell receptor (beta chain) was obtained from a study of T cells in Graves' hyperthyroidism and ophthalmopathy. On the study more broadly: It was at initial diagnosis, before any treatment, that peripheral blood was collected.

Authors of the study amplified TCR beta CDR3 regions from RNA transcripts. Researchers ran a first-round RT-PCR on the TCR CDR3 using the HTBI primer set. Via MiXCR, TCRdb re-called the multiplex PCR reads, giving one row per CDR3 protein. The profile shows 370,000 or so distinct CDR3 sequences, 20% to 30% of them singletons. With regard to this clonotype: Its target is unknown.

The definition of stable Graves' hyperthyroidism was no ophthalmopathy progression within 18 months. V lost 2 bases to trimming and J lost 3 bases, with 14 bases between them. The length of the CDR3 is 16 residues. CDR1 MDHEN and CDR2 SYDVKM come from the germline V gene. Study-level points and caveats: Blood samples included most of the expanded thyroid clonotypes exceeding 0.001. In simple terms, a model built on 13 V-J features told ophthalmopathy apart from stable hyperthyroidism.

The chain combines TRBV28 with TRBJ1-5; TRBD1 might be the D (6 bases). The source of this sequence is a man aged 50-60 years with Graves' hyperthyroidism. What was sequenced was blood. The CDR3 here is CASSLHLDRDNQPQHF. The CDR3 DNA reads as TGTGCCAGCAGTTTACACCTGGACAGAGACAATCAGCCCCAGCATTTT.